This is a list of T cell receptor beta chains from one sample in a study of Graves' ophthalmopathy and Graves' hyperthyroidism. TCRdb fed the multiplex PCR reads into MiXCR, producing one record per CDR3 protein. The profile shows about 210,000 distinct CDR3 sequences, approximately 29% of them singletons. The sequenced sample consisted of peripheral blood. The receptor set was obtained from a man between 50 and 59 years old with Graves' ophthalmopathy. CDR3s include the opening cysteine and the closing phenylalanine or tryptophan. Fields, in order: CDR3 DNA, CDR3 protein, V gene, D gene, J gene, clone size. A D gene is named only where the DNA matches it firmly. Clone size, where shown, is once, few, many, or a class for clones that have expanded.

TGTGCCAGTACGGGACAGGGGTCCTACGAGCAGTACTTC	CASTGQGSYEQYF	TRBV27	TRBD1	TRBJ2-7	many
TGTGCCAGCAGTTTCTGGGCTGGCTACACCTTC	CASSFWAGYTF	TRBV12-3/TRBV12-4	-	TRBJ1-2	-
TGTGCCAGCAGTTTTTTACAGGGGGGGACTGAAGCTTTCTTT	CASSFLQGGTEAFF	TRBV27	TRBD1	TRBJ1-1	many
TGTGCCAGCAGTTACTCGGGAGCGGGAGTCAGTTTTTCCTACGAGCAGTACTTC	CASSYSGAGVSFSYEQYF	TRBV6-2/TRBV6-3	TRBD2	TRBJ2-7	-
TGTGCCAGCAGTTTCGGCGGGGGCGAGGGAGAGACCCAGTACTTC	CASSFGGGEGETQYF	TRBV12-3/TRBV12-4	-	TRBJ2-5	-
TGTGCCAGCAGTGAAGGAAACGCTCCTATGGACTACCTAACGGAGACCCAGTACTTC	CASSEGNAPMDYLTETQYF	TRBV2	-	TRBJ2-5	many
TGTGCCTGGAGTGTACTTTGGGACAGGACGCTCTCTGGAAACACCATATATTTT	CAWSVLWDRTLSGNTIYF	TRBV30	TRBD1	TRBJ1-3	-
TGTGCCAGCAGTGATCTTCGGGCAGGCGGGGAGACCCAGTACTTC	CASSDLRAGGETQYF	TRBV6-2/TRBV6-3	-	TRBJ2-5	-
TGTGCCTGGAGTAAAGACGGAGCAAATTCACCCCTCCACTTT	CAWSKDGANSPLHF	TRBV30	-	TRBJ1-6	many
TGTGCCAGCAGTTTATTACGCGGGGGACTTTCCACCGGGGAGCTGTTTTTT	CASSLLRGGLSTGELFF	TRBV27	TRBD2	TRBJ2-2	many
TGTGCCAGCAAGCGGGAGGTATTGAACACTGAAGCTTTCTTT	CASKREVLNTEAFF	TRBV2	-	TRBJ1-1	-
TGTGCCAGCATTGGGAGCGCGACCTACGAGCAGTACTTC	CASIGSATYEQYF	TRBV6-2/TRBV6-3	-	TRBJ2-7	many
TGTGTCAGCAGTTACGGGCAGGGCGCCTACGAGCAGTACTTC	CVSSYGQGAYEQYF	TRBV6-2/TRBV6-3	-	TRBJ2-7	-
TGTGCCAGCAGTGGACTAGCGGGAGGAGGCGAGGCCCAGTACTTC	CASSGLAGGGEAQYF	TRBV28	TRBD2	TRBJ2-5	many
TGTGCCAGCAGTTACTCGGTCGATCCCGGGGAGCTGTTTTTT	CASSYSVDPGELFF	TRBV6-5	-	TRBJ2-2	many
TGCAGCGTTACCGTACAGGGAACTGAAGCTTTCTTT	CSVTVQGTEAFF	TRBV29-1	-	TRBJ1-1	-
TGTGCCAGCAGTTTAGAGGCCTGGGGCTACACCTTC	CASSLEAWGYTF	TRBV12-3/TRBV12-4	-	TRBJ1-2	many
TGTGCCAGCAGCTTGGAACCAGGACAGGGAAGCACTGAAGCTTTCTTT	CASSLEPGQGSTEAFF	TRBV11-1	TRBD1	TRBJ1-1	many